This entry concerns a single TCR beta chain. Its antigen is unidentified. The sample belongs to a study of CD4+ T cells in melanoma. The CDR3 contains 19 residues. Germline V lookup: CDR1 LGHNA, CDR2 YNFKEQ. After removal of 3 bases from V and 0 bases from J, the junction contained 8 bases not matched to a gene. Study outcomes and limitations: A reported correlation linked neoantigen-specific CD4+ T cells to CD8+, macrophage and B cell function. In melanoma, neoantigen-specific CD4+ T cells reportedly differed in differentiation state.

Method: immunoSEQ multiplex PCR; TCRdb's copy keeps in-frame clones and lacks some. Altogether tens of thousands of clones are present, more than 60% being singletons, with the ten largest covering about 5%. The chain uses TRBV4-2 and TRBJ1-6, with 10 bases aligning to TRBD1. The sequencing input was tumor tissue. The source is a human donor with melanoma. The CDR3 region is CASSQNRDRGRSYNSPLHF. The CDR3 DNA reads TGTGCCAGCAGCCAGAACCGGGACAGGGGTCGCTCCTATAATTCACCCCTCCACTTT.